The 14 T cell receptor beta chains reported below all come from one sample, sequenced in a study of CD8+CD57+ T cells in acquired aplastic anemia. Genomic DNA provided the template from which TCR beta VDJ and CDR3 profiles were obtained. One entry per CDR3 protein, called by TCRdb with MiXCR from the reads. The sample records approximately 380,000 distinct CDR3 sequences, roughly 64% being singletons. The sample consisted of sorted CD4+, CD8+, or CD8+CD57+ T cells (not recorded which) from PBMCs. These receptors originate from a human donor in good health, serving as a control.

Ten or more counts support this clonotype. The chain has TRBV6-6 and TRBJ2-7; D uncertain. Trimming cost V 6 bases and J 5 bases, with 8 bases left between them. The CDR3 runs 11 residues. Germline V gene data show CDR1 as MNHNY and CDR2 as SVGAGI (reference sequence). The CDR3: CASRLTDEQYF. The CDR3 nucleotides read TGTGCCAGCAGACTCACTGACGAGCAGTACTTC.

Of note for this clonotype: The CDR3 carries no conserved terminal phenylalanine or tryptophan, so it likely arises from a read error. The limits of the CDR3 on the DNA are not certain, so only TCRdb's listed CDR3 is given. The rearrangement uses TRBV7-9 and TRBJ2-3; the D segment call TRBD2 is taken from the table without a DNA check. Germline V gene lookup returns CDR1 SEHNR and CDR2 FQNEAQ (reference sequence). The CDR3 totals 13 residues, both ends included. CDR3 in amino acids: CASSDLYEQSFGP.

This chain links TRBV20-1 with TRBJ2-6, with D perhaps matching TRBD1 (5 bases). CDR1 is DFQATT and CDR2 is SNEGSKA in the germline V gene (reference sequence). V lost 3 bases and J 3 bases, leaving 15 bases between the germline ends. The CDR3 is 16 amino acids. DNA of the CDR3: TGCAGTGCTAGTTTAGTCAGGGATAATGGGGCCAACGTCCTGACTTTC. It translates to CSASLVRDNGANVLTF.

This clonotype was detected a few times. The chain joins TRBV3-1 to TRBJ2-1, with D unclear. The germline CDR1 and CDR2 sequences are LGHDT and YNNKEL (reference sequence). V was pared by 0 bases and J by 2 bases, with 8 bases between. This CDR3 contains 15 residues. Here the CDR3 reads CASSQDTSTYNEQFF. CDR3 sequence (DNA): TGTGCCAGCAGCCAAGACACGAGCACCTACAATGAGCAGTTCTTC.

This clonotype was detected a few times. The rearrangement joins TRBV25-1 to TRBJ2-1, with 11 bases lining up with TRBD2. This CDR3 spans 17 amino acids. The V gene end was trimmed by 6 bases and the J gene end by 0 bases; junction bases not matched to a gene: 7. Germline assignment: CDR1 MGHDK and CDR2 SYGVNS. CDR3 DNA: TGTGCCAGCAGACTAGCGGGGGATTCCAGCTCCTACAATGAGCAGTTCTTC. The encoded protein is CASRLAGDSSSYNEQFF.

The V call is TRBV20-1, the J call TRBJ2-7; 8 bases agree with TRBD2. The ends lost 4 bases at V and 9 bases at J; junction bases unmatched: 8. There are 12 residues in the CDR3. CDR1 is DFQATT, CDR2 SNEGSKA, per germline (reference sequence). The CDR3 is CSATTSADTQYF. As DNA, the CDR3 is TGCAGTGCTACGACTAGCGCAGATACGCAGTACTTC.

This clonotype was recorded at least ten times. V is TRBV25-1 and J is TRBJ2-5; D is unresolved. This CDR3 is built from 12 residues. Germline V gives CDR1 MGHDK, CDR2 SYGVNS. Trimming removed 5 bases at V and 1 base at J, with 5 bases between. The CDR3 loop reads CASSFPQETQYF. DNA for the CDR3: TGTGCCAGCAGTTTCCCCCAAGAGACCCAGTACTTC.

CDR3 sequence (DNA): TGTGCTAGTGGTTTGGCCCAAGGACTAGCGGGGGGCAATCAGCCCCAGCATTTT. Translating gives CASGLAQGLAGGNQPQHF. The chain combines TRBV12-5 with TRBJ1-5, with TRBD1 as a possible D gene (5 bases). With 1 base removed from V and 2 bases from J, the gap between germline ends came to 18 bases. The CDR3 sequence is 18 residues long. Germline V gene sequence: CDR1 LGHNT, CDR2 FRNRAP.

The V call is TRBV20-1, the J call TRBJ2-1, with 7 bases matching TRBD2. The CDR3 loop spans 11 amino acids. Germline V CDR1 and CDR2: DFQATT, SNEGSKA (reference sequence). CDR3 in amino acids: CSSTSNNEQFF. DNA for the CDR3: TGCAGCTCGACTAGCAACAATGAGCAGTTCTTC.

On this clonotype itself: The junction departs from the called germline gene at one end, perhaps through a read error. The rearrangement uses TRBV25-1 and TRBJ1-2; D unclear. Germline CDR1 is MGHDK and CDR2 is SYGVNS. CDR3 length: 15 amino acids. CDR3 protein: CASSEYTRVNYAYTF. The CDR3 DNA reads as TGTGCCAGCAGTGAATATACGAGGGTTAACTATGCCTACACCTTC.

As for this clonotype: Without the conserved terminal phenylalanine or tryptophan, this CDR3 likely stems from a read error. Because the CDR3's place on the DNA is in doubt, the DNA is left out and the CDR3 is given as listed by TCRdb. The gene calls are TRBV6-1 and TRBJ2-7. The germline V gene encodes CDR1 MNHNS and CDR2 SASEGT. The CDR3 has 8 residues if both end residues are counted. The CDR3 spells CASSQDLS.

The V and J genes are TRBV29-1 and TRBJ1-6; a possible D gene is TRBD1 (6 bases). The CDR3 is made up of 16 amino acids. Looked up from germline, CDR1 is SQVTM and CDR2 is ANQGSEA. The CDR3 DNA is TGCAGTGCCAGGAAGGGGGAAGTGTCCTATAATTCACCCCTCCACTTT. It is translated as CSARKGEVSYNSPLHF.

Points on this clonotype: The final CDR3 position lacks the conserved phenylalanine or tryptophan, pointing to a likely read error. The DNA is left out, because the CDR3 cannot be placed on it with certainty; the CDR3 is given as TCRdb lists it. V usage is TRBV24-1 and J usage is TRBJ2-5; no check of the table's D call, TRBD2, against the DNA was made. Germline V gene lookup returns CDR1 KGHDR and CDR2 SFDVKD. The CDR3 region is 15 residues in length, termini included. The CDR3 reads CATGTENEGVETEQV.

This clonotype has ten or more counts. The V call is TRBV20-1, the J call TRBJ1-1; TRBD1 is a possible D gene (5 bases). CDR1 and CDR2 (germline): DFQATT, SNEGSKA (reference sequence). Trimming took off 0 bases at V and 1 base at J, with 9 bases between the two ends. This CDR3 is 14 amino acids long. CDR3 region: CSARETGRNTEAFF. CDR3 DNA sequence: TGCAGTGCTAGAGAAACGGGGCGGAACACTGAAGCTTTCTTT.